The sequence of this TCR beta chain was determined in a study of shared clonotypes between healthy human individuals. Points from the study as a whole: Roughly 4.7% was the fraction of naive CD4 clonotypes found shared across a few donors.

An assay was performed, and its level was deep. The assay was immunoSEQ multiplex PCR, and TCRdb's table has in-frame clones only and misses some. The top ten hold approximately 1.2% of the sample, which has approximately 1,500,000 clones, 95% to 97% seen once. V trimming: 8 bases; J trimming: 3 bases; junction bases outside the gene matches: 7. Germline values: CDR1 MNHNS, CDR2 SASEGT. The CDR3 runs 14 residues. This clone has only one observation. Its antigen is unidentified. This TCR derives from a man aged 25 to 40 in good health. The chain uses TRBV6-1 and TRBJ1-1; TRBD1 matches at 9 bases. The sample comprised naive CD4+ T cells sorted from blood. Subset specified: CD45RA+ positively selected. Here the CDR3 reads CASHKDRGDTEAFF. The CDR3 DNA follows: TGTGCCAGCCATAAGGACAGGGGTGACACTGAAGCTTTCTTT.